The 10 T cell receptor beta chains in this list originate from one sample, sequenced in a study of T-cell reconstitution after alpha-beta-depleted transplantation in children. Unique molecular identifiers were incorporated into the prepared TCRbeta library. From the PCR reads, TCRdb called clonotypes with MiXCR, one entry per CDR3 protein. Among around 76,000 distinct CDR3 sequences listed, around 18% were seen once. This specimen consisted of PBMCs, mostly from graft donor cells, obtained 360 days after TCRalphabeta/CD19-depleted stem cell transplant. The receptors come from a male patient aged 2 to 9 who had a stem cell transplant for acute lymphoblastic leukemia, so the T cells may come from the graft donor.

This clonotype was seen a few times. This chain connects TRBV7-9 to TRBJ2-1; no clear D gene. Germline V lookup: CDR1 SEHNR, CDR2 FQNEAQ (reference sequence). V gave up 5 bases and J gave up 7 bases, with 12 bases separating them. CDR3 length equals 13 residues. In DNA form, the CDR3 reads TGTGCCAGCAGCCCCTCCTTTCCGAATGAGCAGTTCTTC. It codes for CASSPSFPNEQFF.

This clonotype was seen only a few times. The chain is built from TRBV5-5 and TRBJ2-7; tentatively, D is TRBD1 (6 bases). V gave up 0 bases and J gave up 3 bases, with 13 bases separating them. Per the germline V gene, CDR1 is SGHKS and CDR2 is YYEKEE (reference sequence). The length of the CDR3 is 15 residues. In DNA form, the CDR3 reads TGTGCCAGCAGCTTGGAGGACAGCCTAAACTACGAGCAGTACTTC. Amino acid sequence: CASSLEDSLNYEQYF. The entire variable domain, with the rest obtained from reference TRBV5-5 and TRBJ2-7, is as follows: DAGVTQSPTHLIKTRGQQVTLRCSPISGHKSVSWYQQVLGQGPQFIFQYYEKEERGRGNFPDRFSARQFPNYSSELNVNALLLGDSALYLCASSLEDSLNYEQYFGPGTRLTVT.

This clonotype showed up just a few times. The chain has TRBV5-1 and TRBJ2-1; D possibly corresponds to TRBD2 (5 bases). Germline V gene lookup returns CDR1 SGHRS and CDR2 YFSETQ. The CDR3 contains 14 residues. Trimming left V 1 base short and J 6 bases short, with 11 bases between. The CDR3 sequence: CASSLKGAGNEQFF. The CDR3, as DNA: TGCGCCAGCAGCTTGAAGGGCGCGGGCAATGAGCAGTTCTTC.

This chain joins TRBV30 and TRBJ1-2; unclear D gene. This CDR3 region has 12 residues. Germline-derived CDR1 and CDR2 are GTSNPN and SVGIG (reference sequence). V was shortened by 1 base and J by 4 bases, with 7 bases between the two germline ends. The chain's CDR3 is CAWSGGFYGYTF. CDR3 bases: TGTGCCTGGAGTGGAGGGTTCTATGGCTACACCTTC.

The V and J genes are TRBV6-5 and TRBJ2-5; no firm D call. The CDR3 contains 15 residues. Per germline, CDR1 MNHEY and CDR2 SVGAGI. V gave up 0 bases and J gave up 1 base, with 9 bases separating them. Here the CDR3 reads CASSYSRHGQETQYF. CDR3 DNA sequence: TGTGCCAGCAGTTACTCTCGACACGGCCAAGAGACCCAGTACTTC.

This clonotype showed up many times. CDR3 DNA sequence: TGTGCCAGCAGTTACACAGGGAGGGGCTACACCTTC. It yields the protein CASSYTGRGYTF. The V call is TRBV6-5, the J call TRBJ1-2; possible D gene TRBD1, 6 bases. V dropped 2 bases and J dropped 8 bases, with 9 bases sitting between them. Germline values: CDR1 MNHEY, CDR2 SVGAGI. The CDR3 spans 12 residues.

This clonotype was found a few times. The genes are TRBV21-1 and TRBJ2-3; the table names TRBD2, a call not compared with the DNA. TRBV21-1 is annotated as a pseudogene. This CDR3 is built from 16 residues. CDR3 protein: CASSKLWREGQDTQYF. The CDR3 DNA sequence: TGTGCCAGCAGCAAACTCTGGCGGGAGGGCCAAGATACGCAGTATTTT.

The chain recombines TRBV9 with TRBJ2-3, with D unclear. The germline gives CDR1 SGDLS, CDR2 YYNGEE. Trimming cost V 0 bases and J 0 bases, with 8 bases left between them. The CDR3 length is 15 residues. The CDR3 DNA reads as TGTGCCAGCAGCGTAGCGACCGTTAGCACAGATACGCAGTATTTT. This codes for CASSVATVSTDTQYF. Supplemented by reference TRBV9 and TRBJ2-3, the full variable domain reads DSGVTQTPKHLITATGQRVTLRCSPRSGDLSVYWYQQSLDQGLQFLIQYYNGEERAKGNILERFSAQQFPDLHSELNLSSLELGDSALYFCASSVATVSTDTQYFGPGTRLTVL.

This clonotype came up a few times. This rearrangement joins TRBV5-1 to TRBJ2-7; TRBD1 is a possible D gene (6 bases). Deletions cut 0 bases from V and 2 bases from J, with 12 bases between. The germline V gene encodes CDR1 SGHRS and CDR2 YFSETQ. CDR3 length: 15 residues. The CDR3 DNA follows: TGCGCCAGCAGCTTGGAGTCAGGGGTGGCCTACGAGCAGTACTTC. It yields the protein CASSLESGVAYEQYF.

The rearrangement joins TRBV12-3 or TRBV12-4 to TRBJ2-1, with TRBD2 identical over 7 bases. Trimming at V came to 1 base and at J to 5 bases, leaving 8 bases not matched to a gene. The CDR3 extends over 16 amino acids. DNA of the CDR3: TGTGCCAGCAGTTTAGTGGGAGGGCATAAAAACAATGAGCAGTTCTTC. Its protein is CASSLVGGHKNNEQFF.